Shown below are 3 T cell receptor beta chains from a single sample sequenced in a study of blood T cells in healthy people across ages. A second about 7 to 12 cycle PCR used barcoded and J-beta primers. TCRdb passed the 5' RACE reads through MiXCR, listing each CDR3 protein once. The sample comprises about 570,000 distinct CDR3 sequences, approximately 25% of which are singletons, and approximately 17% rests with the top ten. The sequencing sample was made of blood. The receptor set was obtained from a woman in her 70s in good health.

This clonotype was recorded a few times. V and J are TRBV2 and TRBJ2-5; unclear D gene. This CDR3 comprises 12 residues. Looked up from germline, CDR1 is SNHLY and CDR2 is FYNNEI. Trimming removed 5 bases at V and 4 bases at J, with 8 bases between. The CDR3 sequence is CASSMVSETQYF. As DNA, the CDR3 is TGTGCCAGCAGTATGGTTTCAGAGACCCAGTACTTC.

This clonotype was observed a handful of times. One junction end does not reproduce the germline sequence, and a read error may be involved. The rearrangement joins TRBV11-2 to TRBJ2-4; D possibly corresponds to TRBD1 (5 bases). Germline lookup yields CDR1 SGHAT and CDR2 FQNNGV. CDR3 length equals 14 residues. As DNA, the CDR3 is TGTGCCAGCCGACAGCTGAGAACCAAAAACATTCAGTGCTTC. Encoded protein: CASRQLRTKNIQCF.

This clonotype was seen only a few times. V usage is TRBV5-1 and J usage is TRBJ2-1, with a possible D match to TRBD2 (6 bases). The germline V and J ends were trimmed by 5 bases and 6 bases, with 18 bases remaining between them. The germline CDR1 and CDR2 sequences are SGHRS and YFSETQ. The CDR3 is 15 amino acids. As DNA, the CDR3 is TGCGCCAGCAGGGAGGGAGGTCTCCGTTTCAATGAGCAGTTCTTC. This codes for CASREGGLRFNEQFF.